This TCR beta chain was sequenced in a study of T cell responses to AZD1222 COVID-19 vaccine. This CDR3 is built from 16 residues. V lost 0 bases and J 4 bases, leaving 15 bases between the germline ends. Germline CDR1 ENHRY, CDR2 SYGVKD. A note on this clone: The target antigen is unknown.

The assay was immunoSEQ multiplex PCR, and TCRdb's table has in-frame clones only and misses some. Of 95,000 to 100,000 clones listed, roughly nine tenths are singletons. General observations from the study: The study found vaccine-associated CD4 TCRs spanning spike, dominant at 160-218 and 743-854.

The chain is built from TRBV10-3 and TRBJ1-2; D is ambiguous. Sequencing used peripheral blood, obtained 28 days after the second AZD1222 dose. The TCR was taken from an adult who received the AZD1222 COVID-19 vaccine. The CDR3 sequence is CAISESIGNLGYGYTF. The CDR3, as DNA: TGTGCCATCAGTGAGTCAATCGGGAATCTGGGCTATGGCTACACCTTC.